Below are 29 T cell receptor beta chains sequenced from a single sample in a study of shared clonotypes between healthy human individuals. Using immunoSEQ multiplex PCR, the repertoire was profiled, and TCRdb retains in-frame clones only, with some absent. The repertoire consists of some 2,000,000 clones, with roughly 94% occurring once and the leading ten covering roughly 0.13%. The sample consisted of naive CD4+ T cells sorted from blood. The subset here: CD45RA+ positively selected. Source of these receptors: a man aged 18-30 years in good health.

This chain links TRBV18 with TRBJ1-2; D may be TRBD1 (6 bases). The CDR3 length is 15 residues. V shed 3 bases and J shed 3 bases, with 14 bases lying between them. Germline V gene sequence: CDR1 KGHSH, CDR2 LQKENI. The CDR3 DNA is TGTGCCAGCTCACCCCCGGGGGGGCCGGACTATGGCTACACCTTC. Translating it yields CASSPPGGPDYGYTF.

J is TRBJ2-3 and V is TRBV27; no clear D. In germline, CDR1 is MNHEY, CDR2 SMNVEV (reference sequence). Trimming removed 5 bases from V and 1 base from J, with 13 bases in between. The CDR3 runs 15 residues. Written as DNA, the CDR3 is TGTGCCAGCAGTCCCATATTAGGAGGCACAGATACGCAGTATTTT. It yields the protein CASSPILGGTDTQYF.

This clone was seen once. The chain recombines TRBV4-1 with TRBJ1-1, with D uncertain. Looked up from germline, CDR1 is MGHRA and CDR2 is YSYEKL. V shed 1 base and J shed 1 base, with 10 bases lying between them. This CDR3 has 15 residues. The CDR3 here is CASSQVLLENTEAFF. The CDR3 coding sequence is TGCGCCAGCAGCCAAGTACTTTTGGAGAACACTGAAGCTTTCTTT.

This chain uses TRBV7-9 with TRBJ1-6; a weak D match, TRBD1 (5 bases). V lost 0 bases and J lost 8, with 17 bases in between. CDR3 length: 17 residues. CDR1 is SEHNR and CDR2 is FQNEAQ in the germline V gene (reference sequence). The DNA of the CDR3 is TGTGCCAGCAGCTTAGCCGGAGGGACCGCCGCATATTCACCCCTCCACTTT. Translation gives CASSLAGGTAAYSPLHF.

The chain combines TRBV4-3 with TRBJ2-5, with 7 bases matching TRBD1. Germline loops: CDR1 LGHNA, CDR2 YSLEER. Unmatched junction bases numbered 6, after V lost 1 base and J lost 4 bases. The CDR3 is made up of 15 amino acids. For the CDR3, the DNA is TGCGCCAGCAGCCAAGGACAGGGTTTCGGAGAGACCCAGTACTTC. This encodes CASSQGQGFGETQYF.

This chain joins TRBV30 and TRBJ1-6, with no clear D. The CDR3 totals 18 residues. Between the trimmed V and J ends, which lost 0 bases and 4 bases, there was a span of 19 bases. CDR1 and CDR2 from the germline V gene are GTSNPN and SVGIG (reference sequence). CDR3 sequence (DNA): TGTGCCTGGAGTGTCGTCAAAGTGGCAGGCGGGTATAATTCACCCCTCCACTTT. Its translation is CAWSVVKVAGGYNSPLHF.

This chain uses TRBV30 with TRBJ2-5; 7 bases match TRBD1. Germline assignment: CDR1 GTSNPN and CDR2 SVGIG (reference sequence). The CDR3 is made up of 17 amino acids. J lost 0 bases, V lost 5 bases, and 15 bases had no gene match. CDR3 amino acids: CAWGNRGRTKNQETQYF. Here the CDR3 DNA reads TGTGCCTGGGGAAACAGGGGCCGCACGAAAAACCAAGAGACCCAGTACTTC.

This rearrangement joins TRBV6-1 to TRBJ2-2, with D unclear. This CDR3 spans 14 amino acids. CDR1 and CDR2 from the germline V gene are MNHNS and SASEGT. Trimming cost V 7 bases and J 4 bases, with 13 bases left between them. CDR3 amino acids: CASNPNGFTGELFF. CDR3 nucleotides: TGTGCCAGCAACCCGAATGGTTTCACCGGGGAGCTGTTTTTT.

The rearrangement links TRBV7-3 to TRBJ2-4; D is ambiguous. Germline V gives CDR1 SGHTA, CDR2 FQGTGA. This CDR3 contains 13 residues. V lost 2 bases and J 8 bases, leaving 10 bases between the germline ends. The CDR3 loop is CASSLAPHDIQYF. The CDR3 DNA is TGTGCCAGCAGCTTAGCACCGCACGACATTCAGTACTTC.

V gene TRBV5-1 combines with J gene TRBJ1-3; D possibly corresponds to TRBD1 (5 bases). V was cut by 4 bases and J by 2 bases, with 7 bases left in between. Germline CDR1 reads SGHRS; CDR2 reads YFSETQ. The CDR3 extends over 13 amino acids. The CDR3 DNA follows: TGCGCCAGCAGCATAGGGGCTGGAAACACCATATATTTT. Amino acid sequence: CASSIGAGNTIYF.

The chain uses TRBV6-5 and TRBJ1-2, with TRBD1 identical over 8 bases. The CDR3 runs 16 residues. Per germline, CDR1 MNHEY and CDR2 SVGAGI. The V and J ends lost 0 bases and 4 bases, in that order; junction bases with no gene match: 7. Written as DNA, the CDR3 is TGTGCCAGCAGTTACTCGGTAGGACAGGGTGGCTATGGCTACACCTTC. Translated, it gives CASSYSVGQGGYGYTF.

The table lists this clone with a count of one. The CDR3 protein is CASSLVASGNTIYF. As DNA, the CDR3 is TGTGCCAGCAGCTTAGTTGCCTCTGGAAACACCATATATTTT. V gene TRBV7-9 combines with J gene TRBJ1-3; no clear D. V was clipped by 1 base and J by 0 bases, with 4 bases between them. CDR1 and CDR2 (germline): SEHNR, FQNEAQ (reference sequence). The CDR3 spans 14 residues.

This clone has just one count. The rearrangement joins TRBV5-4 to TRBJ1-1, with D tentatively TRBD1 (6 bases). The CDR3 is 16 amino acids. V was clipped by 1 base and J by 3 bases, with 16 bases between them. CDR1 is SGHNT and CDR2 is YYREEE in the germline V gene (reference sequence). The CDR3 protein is CASSLPSGGLDTEAFF. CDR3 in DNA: TGTGCCAGCAGCTTGCCCTCCGGGGGGCTCGACACTGAAGCTTTCTTT.

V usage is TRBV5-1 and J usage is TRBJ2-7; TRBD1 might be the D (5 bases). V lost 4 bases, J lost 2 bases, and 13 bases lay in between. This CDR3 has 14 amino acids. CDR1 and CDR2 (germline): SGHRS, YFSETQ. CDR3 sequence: CASSPTPDTYEQYF. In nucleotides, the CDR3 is TGCGCCAGCAGCCCCACCCCGGACACCTACGAGCAGTACTTC.

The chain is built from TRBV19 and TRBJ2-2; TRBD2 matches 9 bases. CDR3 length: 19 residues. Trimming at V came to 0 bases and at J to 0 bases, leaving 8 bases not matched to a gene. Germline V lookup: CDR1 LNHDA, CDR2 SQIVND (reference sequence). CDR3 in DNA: TGTGCCAGTAGTATAGATCCGGCTAGCGGGACCTCGAACACCGGGGAGCTGTTTTTT. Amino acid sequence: CASSIDPASGTSNTGELFF.

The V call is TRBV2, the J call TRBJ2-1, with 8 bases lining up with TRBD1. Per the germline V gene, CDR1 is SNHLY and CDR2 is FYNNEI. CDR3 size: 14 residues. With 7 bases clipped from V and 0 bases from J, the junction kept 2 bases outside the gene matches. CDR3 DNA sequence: TGTGCCAGCAATCAGGGGGCCTCCTACAATGAGCAGTTCTTC. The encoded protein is CASNQGASYNEQFF. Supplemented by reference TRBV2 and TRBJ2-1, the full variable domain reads EPEVTQTPSHQVTQMGQEVILRCVPISNHLYFYWYRQILGQKVEFLVSFYNNEISEKSEIFDDQFSVERPDGSNFTLKIRSTKLEDSAMYFCASNQGASYNEQFFGPGTRLTVL.

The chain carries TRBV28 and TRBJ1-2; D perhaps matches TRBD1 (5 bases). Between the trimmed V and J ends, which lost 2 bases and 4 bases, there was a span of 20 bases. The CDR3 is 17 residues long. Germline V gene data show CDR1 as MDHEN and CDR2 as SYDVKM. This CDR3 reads CASSLSTLGDRAYGYTF. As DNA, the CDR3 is TGTGCCAGCAGTTTAAGCACCCTGGGGGATCGGGCCTATGGCTACACCTTC.

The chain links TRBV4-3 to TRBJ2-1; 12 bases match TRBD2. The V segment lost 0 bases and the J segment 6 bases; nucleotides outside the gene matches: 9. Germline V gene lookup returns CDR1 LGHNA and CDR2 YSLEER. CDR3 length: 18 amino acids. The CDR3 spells CASSQDHPLAGGGNEQFF. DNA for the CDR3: TGCGCCAGCAGCCAAGATCACCCCCTAGCGGGAGGGGGCAATGAGCAGTTCTTC.

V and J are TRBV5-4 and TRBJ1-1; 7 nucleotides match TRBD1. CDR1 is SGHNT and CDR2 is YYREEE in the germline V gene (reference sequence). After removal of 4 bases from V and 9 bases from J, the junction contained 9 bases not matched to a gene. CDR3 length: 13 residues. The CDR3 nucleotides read TGTGCCAGCAGCGAAAGGACAGGTTCTAAAGCTTTCTTT. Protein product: CASSERTGSKAFF.

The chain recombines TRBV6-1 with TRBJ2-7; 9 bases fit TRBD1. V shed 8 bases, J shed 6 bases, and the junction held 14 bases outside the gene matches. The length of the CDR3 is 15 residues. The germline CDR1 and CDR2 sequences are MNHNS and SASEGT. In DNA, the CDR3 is TGTGCCAGCGGAGGTTCGGGGGACAGGGCCTCCGAGCAGTACTTC. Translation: CASGGSGDRASEQYF.

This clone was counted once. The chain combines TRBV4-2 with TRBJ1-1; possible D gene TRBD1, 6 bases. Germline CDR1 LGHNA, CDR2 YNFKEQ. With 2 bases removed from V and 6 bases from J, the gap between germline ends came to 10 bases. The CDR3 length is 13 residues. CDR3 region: CASSQTQGPEAFF. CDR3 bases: TGTGCCAGCAGCCAAACACAGGGCCCTGAAGCTTTCTTT.

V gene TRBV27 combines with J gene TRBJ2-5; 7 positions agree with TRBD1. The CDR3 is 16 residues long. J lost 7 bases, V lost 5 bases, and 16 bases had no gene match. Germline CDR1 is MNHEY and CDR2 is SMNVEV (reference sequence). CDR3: CASSPGTVGLLGTQYF. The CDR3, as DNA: TGTGCCAGCAGTCCCGGGACAGTGGGCCTTCTGGGGACCCAGTACTTC.

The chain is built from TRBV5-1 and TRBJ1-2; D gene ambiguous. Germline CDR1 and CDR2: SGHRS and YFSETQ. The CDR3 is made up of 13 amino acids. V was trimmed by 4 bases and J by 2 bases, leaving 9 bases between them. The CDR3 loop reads CASSATINYGYTF. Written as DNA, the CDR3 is TGCGCCAGCAGCGCAACAATCAACTATGGCTACACCTTC.

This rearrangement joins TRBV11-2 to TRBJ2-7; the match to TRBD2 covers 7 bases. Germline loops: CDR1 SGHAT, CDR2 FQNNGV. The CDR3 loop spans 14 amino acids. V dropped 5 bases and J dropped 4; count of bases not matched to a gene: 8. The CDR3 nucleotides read TGTGCCAGCAGCAGAGTCCCTAGCGGATACGAGCAGTACTTC. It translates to CASSRVPSGYEQYF.

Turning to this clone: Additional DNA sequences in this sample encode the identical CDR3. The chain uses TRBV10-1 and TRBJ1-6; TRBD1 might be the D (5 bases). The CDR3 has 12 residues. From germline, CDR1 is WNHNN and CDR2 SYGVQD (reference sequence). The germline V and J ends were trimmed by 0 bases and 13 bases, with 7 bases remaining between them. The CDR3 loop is CASSESDSPLHF. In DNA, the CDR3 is TGCGCCAGCAGTGAGTCCGACAGTCCCCTCCACTTT.

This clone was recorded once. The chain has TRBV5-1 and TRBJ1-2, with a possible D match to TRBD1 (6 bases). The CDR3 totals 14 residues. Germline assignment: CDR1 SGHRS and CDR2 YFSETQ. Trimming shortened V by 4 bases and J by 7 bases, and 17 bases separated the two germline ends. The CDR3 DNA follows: TGCGCCAGCAGCCCAAACAGGGCTGGGATTGGCTACACCTTC. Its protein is CASSPNRAGIGYTF.

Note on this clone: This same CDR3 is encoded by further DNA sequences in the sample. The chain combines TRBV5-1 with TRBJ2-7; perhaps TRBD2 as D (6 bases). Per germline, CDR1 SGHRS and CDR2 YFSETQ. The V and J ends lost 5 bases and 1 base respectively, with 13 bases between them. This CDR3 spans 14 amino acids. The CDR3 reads CASSSTGGSYEQYF. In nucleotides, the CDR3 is TGCGCCAGCAGTTCAACCGGGGGATCCTACGAGCAGTACTTC.

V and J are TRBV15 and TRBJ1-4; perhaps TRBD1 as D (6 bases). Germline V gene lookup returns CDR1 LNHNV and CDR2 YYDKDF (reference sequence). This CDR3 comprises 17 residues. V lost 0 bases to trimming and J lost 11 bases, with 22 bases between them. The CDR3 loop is CATSRELTSDGRGKLFF. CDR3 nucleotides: TGTGCCACCAGCAGAGAACTGACTTCTGACGGGAGGGGGAAACTGTTTTTT.

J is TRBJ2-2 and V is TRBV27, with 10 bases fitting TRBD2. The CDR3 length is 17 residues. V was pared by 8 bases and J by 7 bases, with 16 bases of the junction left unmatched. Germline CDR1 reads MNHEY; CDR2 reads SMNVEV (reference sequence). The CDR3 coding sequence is TGTGCCAGCGGTTCACACCACACTAGCGGGATGAACGGGGAGCTGTTTTTT. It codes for CASGSHHTSGMNGELFF.